The rows below give T cell receptor beta chains drawn from one sample of a study of T cell changes during pregnancy in multiple sclerosis. Clones were read by immunoSEQ multiplex PCR, and TCRdb kept only the in-frame ones, dropping some. Among some 8,700 clones listed, around 86% were seen once. This sample comprised CD8+ T cells from peripheral blood mononuclear cells, obtained in the first trimester of pregnancy. These receptors were taken from a female donor in good health, enrolled as a control in a pregnancy study. Both conserved end residues are part of each CDR3. D genes are given only for firm matches. Clone size is shown for a subset of rows, as once, few, many or a class of expanded clone.

j_call: TRBJ2-7
d_call: NA
clone_size: NA
v_call: TRBV13
cdr3_nt: TGTGCCAGCAGCTCCCTTAAGCGTGAGCAGTACTTC
cdr3_aa: CASSSLKREQYF

j_call: TRBJ2-3
d_call: NA
clone_size: NA
v_call: TRBV6-6
cdr3_nt: TGTGCCAGCAGTCAGGCCCAGGGGCCAGATACGCAGTATTTT
cdr3_aa: CASSQAQGPDTQYF

j_call: TRBJ2-5
d_call: NA
clone_size: NA
v_call: TRBV14
cdr3_nt: TGTGCCAGCCCCACGCCTCGGACTCCCCAAGAGACCCAGTACTTC
cdr3_aa: CASPTPRTPQETQYF

j_call: TRBJ2-1
d_call: TRBD2
clone_size: NA
v_call: TRBV7-2
cdr3_nt: TGTGCCAGCAGCCGATCTAGCGGCAGCTCCTACAATGAGCAGTTCTTC
cdr3_aa: CASSRSSGSSYNEQFF

j_call: TRBJ1-3
d_call: TRBD1
clone_size: once
v_call: TRBV11-3
cdr3_nt: TGTGCCAGCAGCAGCCGAACAGGGGCTGGAAACACCATATATTTT
cdr3_aa: CASSSRTGAGNTIYF

j_call: TRBJ2-1
d_call: NA
clone_size: NA
v_call: TRBV21-1
cdr3_nt: TGTGCCAGCAGCAAAGATACATACAATGAGCAGTTCTTC
cdr3_aa: CASSKDTYNEQFF

j_call: TRBJ2-5
d_call: TRBD2
clone_size: NA
v_call: TRBV4-2
cdr3_nt: TGTGCCAGCAGCCAAGGATCGGGACTAGCGGCGCAAGAGACCCAGTACTTC
cdr3_aa: CASSQGSGLAAQETQYF

j_call: TRBJ2-7
d_call: NA
clone_size: NA
v_call: TRBV12-1
cdr3_nt: TGTGCCAGCAGAATTAGGGGCAGGGGGCAACTTACTTCCTACGAGCAGTACTTC
cdr3_aa: CASRIRGRGQLTSYEQYF

j_call: TRBJ2-3
d_call: NA
clone_size: NA
v_call: TRBV5-8
cdr3_nt: TGTGCCAGCAGCCGAGGGGGGGTCACAGATACGCAGTATTTT
cdr3_aa: CASSRGGVTDTQYF

j_call: TRBJ2-1
d_call: NA
clone_size: once
v_call: TRBV6-5
cdr3_nt: TGTGCCAGCAGTATACTAGGGAGTGAGCAGTTCTTC
cdr3_aa: CASSILGSEQFF

j_call: TRBJ2-1
d_call: NA
clone_size: NA
v_call: TRBV28
cdr3_nt: TGTGCCAGCAGAACCCAAGGAGGGGTCAACTCCTACAATGAGCAGTTCTTC
cdr3_aa: CASRTQGGVNSYNEQFF

j_call: TRBJ1-2
d_call: TRBD1
clone_size: NA
v_call: TRBV10-3
cdr3_nt: TGTGCCATCAAGTTACGGGACAGTGGCGGCTACACCTTC
cdr3_aa: CAIKLRDSGGYTF

j_call: TRBJ2-7
d_call: TRBD1
clone_size: NA
v_call: TRBV6-1
cdr3_nt: TGTGCCTCCACGGACGGACAGGGCTACGAGCAGTACTTC
cdr3_aa: CASTDGQGYEQYF

j_call: TRBJ1-6
d_call: TRBD1
clone_size: NA
v_call: TRBV7-8
cdr3_nt: TGTGCCAGCAGCCAGCTCAACAGGGGGTCCTATAATTCACCCCTCCACTTT
cdr3_aa: CASSQLNRGSYNSPLHF

j_call: TRBJ2-7
d_call: TRBD1
clone_size: NA
v_call: TRBV2
cdr3_nt: TGTGCCAGTGGACAGGGGGCCTCCTACGAGCAGTACTTC
cdr3_aa: CASGQGASYEQYF

j_call: TRBJ1-2
d_call: NA
clone_size: NA
v_call: TRBV7-9
cdr3_nt: TGTGCCAGCAGTCCGGGTCAGGGGTGGAAGTACTATGGCTACACCTTC
cdr3_aa: CASSPGQGWKYYGYTF

j_call: TRBJ1-1
d_call: NA
clone_size: NA
v_call: TRBV6-1
cdr3_nt: TGTGCCAGCAGTGTACAGGGTTCCTCTGAAGCTTTCTTT
cdr3_aa: CASSVQGSSEAFF

j_call: TRBJ2-7
d_call: TRBD2
clone_size: NA
v_call: TRBV4-2
cdr3_nt: TGTGCCAGCAGCCCCGGACTAGCTTCCTACGAGCAGTACTTC
cdr3_aa: CASSPGLASYEQYF

j_call: TRBJ2-7
d_call: NA
clone_size: NA
v_call: TRBV11-2
cdr3_nt: TGTGCCAGCAGCCCCGACAGGAGCGAGCAGTACTTC
cdr3_aa: CASSPDRSEQYF

j_call: TRBJ2-7
d_call: NA
clone_size: NA
v_call: TRBV28
cdr3_nt: TGTGCCAGCAGTCCCACCCGAGGGCAGGGGCCCGCCGAGCAGTACTTC
cdr3_aa: CASSPTRGQGPAEQYF

j_call: TRBJ1-1
d_call: NA
clone_size: NA
v_call: TRBV13
cdr3_nt: TGTGCCAGCAGTCTCCGACGGACAGAGAACACTGAAGCTTTCTTT
cdr3_aa: CASSLRRTENTEAFF

j_call: TRBJ1-1
d_call: NA
clone_size: NA
v_call: TRBV12-5
cdr3_nt: TGTGCTAGTGGTTTGACGGGAATAGGTACTGAAGCTTTCTTT
cdr3_aa: CASGLTGIGTEAFF

j_call: TRBJ2-2
d_call: TRBD2
clone_size: NA
v_call: TRBV6-4
cdr3_nt: TGTGCCAGCAGTGAGTCGGCTAGCGGGGCCGGGGAGCTGTTTTTT
cdr3_aa: CASSESASGAGELFF

j_call: TRBJ2-3
d_call: TRBD2
clone_size: NA
v_call: TRBV27
cdr3_nt: TGTGCCAGCAGTTTAAGACTAGCGGGGGGGCAGGATACGCAGTATTTT
cdr3_aa: CASSLRLAGGQDTQYF

j_call: TRBJ2-7
d_call: NA
clone_size: NA
v_call: TRBV30
cdr3_nt: TGTGCCTGGAGTGTAGTCACAGGGAGATACGAGCAGTACTTC
cdr3_aa: CAWSVVTGRYEQYF

j_call: TRBJ2-4
d_call: NA
clone_size: once
v_call: TRBV19
cdr3_nt: TGTGCCAGCACCACCTGGGAGGAGGGCATTCAGTACTTC
cdr3_aa: CASTTWEEGIQYF

j_call: TRBJ2-1
d_call: NA
clone_size: NA
v_call: TRBV7-3
cdr3_nt: TGTGCCAGCAGCCCACAGGCAGGGGTCTTCAATGAGCAGTTCTTC
cdr3_aa: CASSPQAGVFNEQFF

j_call: TRBJ2-1
d_call: NA
clone_size: NA
v_call: TRBV15
cdr3_nt: TGTGCCACCAGCCCACGAGGCGTAGCTTTCGAGCAGTTCTTC
cdr3_aa: CATSPRGVAFEQFF

j_call: TRBJ2-7
d_call: NA
clone_size: NA
v_call: TRBV28
cdr3_nt: TGTGCCAGCAGACAGGGAAGCTCCTACGAGCAGTACTTC
cdr3_aa: CASRQGSSYEQYF

j_call: TRBJ2-7
d_call: NA
clone_size: NA
v_call: TRBV7-9
cdr3_nt: TGTGCCAGCAGCTTCACAGCAGACCCGGACTTC
cdr3_aa: CASSFTADPDF

j_call: TRBJ2-1
d_call: TRBD2
clone_size: NA
v_call: TRBV13
cdr3_nt: TGTGCCAGCAGCTATGGCGGGAGCTCCTACAATGAGCAGTTCTTC
cdr3_aa: CASSYGGSSYNEQFF

j_call: TRBJ2-5
d_call: TRBD2
clone_size: NA
v_call: TRBV7-8
cdr3_nt: TGTGCCAGCAGCCACCCTACTAGCGGCCAAGAGACCCAGTACTTC
cdr3_aa: CASSHPTSGQETQYF

j_call: TRBJ2-3
d_call: TRBD2
clone_size: NA
v_call: TRBV11-2
cdr3_nt: TGTGCCAGCAGCTTAGATCCCCCGGGACTAGCGTACACAGATACGCAGTATTTT
cdr3_aa: CASSLDPPGLAYTDTQYF

j_call: TRBJ1-1
d_call: NA
clone_size: few
v_call: TRBV19
cdr3_nt: TGTGCCAGTTCCTCGGGTTGGATCACTGAAGCTTTCTTT
cdr3_aa: CASSSGWITEAFF

j_call: TRBJ2-7
d_call: NA
clone_size: NA
v_call: TRBV6-5
cdr3_nt: TGTGCCAGCAAAAGGATAAGGGGATTACACGAGCAGTACTTC
cdr3_aa: CASKRIRGLHEQYF

j_call: TRBJ2-1
d_call: TRBD1
clone_size: NA
v_call: TRBV9
cdr3_nt: TGTGCCAGCAGCGTTCCGACAGGGGCCTCCTACAATGAGCAGTTCTTC
cdr3_aa: CASSVPTGASYNEQFF

j_call: TRBJ1-5
d_call: NA
clone_size: NA
v_call: TRBV30
cdr3_nt: TGTGCCTGGAGTATCAGGGGCGGGAGTCAGCCCCAGCATTTT
cdr3_aa: CAWSIRGGSQPQHF

j_call: TRBJ2-2
d_call: NA
clone_size: NA
v_call: TRBV6-4
cdr3_nt: TGTGCCAGCAGTGACTCCCCGACCGGGGAGCTGTTTTTT
cdr3_aa: CASSDSPTGELFF

j_call: TRBJ1-4
d_call: NA
clone_size: NA
v_call: TRBV5-8
cdr3_nt: TGTGCCAGCAGCTTGGGACAGGCGGTGGGTGAAAAACTGTTTTTT
cdr3_aa: CASSLGQAVGEKLFF

j_call: TRBJ1-1
d_call: TRBD1
clone_size: NA
v_call: TRBV7-9
cdr3_nt: TGTGCCAGCCGACAGGGCTCAGCATTACTGAACACTGAAGCTTTCTTT
cdr3_aa: CASRQGSALLNTEAFF

j_call: TRBJ1-5
d_call: TRBD1
clone_size: NA
v_call: TRBV27
cdr3_nt: TGTGCCAGCAGTTCGGGACAGGGCCCCAATCAGCCCCAGCATTTT
cdr3_aa: CASSSGQGPNQPQHF

j_call: TRBJ2-1
d_call: NA
clone_size: NA
v_call: TRBV6-1
cdr3_nt: TGTGCCAGCAGTGGCCTCTTGGAGAATTCCAGACATGAGCAGTTCTTC
cdr3_aa: CASSGLLENSRHEQFF

j_call: TRBJ1-2
d_call: NA
clone_size: NA
v_call: TRBV27
cdr3_nt: TGTGCCAGCAGTTTCTTCCCAGAATCCTATGGCTACACCTTC
cdr3_aa: CASSFFPESYGYTF

j_call: TRBJ2-1
d_call: NA
clone_size: once
v_call: TRBV27
cdr3_nt: TGTGCCAGCAGTTATGCAGTTGGGGACTGGGGCTACAATGAGCAGTTCTTC
cdr3_aa: CASSYAVGDWGYNEQFF

j_call: TRBJ2-3
d_call: TRBD2
clone_size: NA
v_call: TRBV13
cdr3_nt: TGTGCCAGCAGCCCTCCACCCATTTCCAGCGGGGGGGCAGATACGCAGTATTTT
cdr3_aa: CASSPPPISSGGADTQYF

j_call: TRBJ2-1
d_call: TRBD2
clone_size: NA
v_call: TRBV7-9
cdr3_nt: TGTGCCAGCAGTTCCGCTAGCGGGGGAGGCAATGAGCAGTTCTTC
cdr3_aa: CASSSASGGGNEQFF

j_call: TRBJ2-3
d_call: TRBD2
clone_size: NA
v_call: TRBV19
cdr3_nt: TGTGCCAGTAGTATAGGACTAGCGCATAGCACAGATACGCAGTATTTT
cdr3_aa: CASSIGLAHSTDTQYF

j_call: TRBJ2-5
d_call: NA
clone_size: NA
v_call: TRBV6-1
cdr3_nt: TGTGCCAGCAGTGAAGCTACGGGTGGGGGGTCTGAGACCCAGTACTTC
cdr3_aa: CASSEATGGGSETQYF

j_call: TRBJ1-2
d_call: TRBD1
clone_size: NA
v_call: TRBV19
cdr3_nt: TGTGCCAGTAGCCCTACCCCAACAGGGGTCTATGGCTACACCTTC
cdr3_aa: CASSPTPTGVYGYTF

j_call: TRBJ1-2
d_call: TRBD1
clone_size: NA
v_call: TRBV28
cdr3_nt: TGTGCCAGCAGGGCGACCCCGGGACAGGCCTATGGCTACACCTTC
cdr3_aa: CASRATPGQAYGYTF

j_call: TRBJ2-1
d_call: TRBD2
clone_size: once
v_call: TRBV28
cdr3_nt: TGTGCCAGCATGAGTGGGGGGGTTTCCTACAATGAGCAGTTCTTC
cdr3_aa: CASMSGGVSYNEQFF

j_call: TRBJ2-7
d_call: TRBD1
clone_size: NA
v_call: TRBV2
cdr3_nt: TGTGCCAGCAGTGATGACCTCGGACAGGGGGCCTACGAGCAGTACTTC
cdr3_aa: CASSDDLGQGAYEQYF

j_call: TRBJ2-7
d_call: NA
clone_size: NA
v_call: TRBV29-1
cdr3_nt: TGCAGCGTTGAGGTGGAGCTAGGCTACGAGCAGTACTTC
cdr3_aa: CSVEVELGYEQYF

j_call: TRBJ2-1
d_call: NA
clone_size: NA
v_call: TRBV28
cdr3_nt: TGTGCCAGCAGCCCTGCGGACGGCCAGGGTCACAATGAGCAGTTCTTC
cdr3_aa: CASSPADGQGHNEQFF

j_call: TRBJ2-7
d_call: TRBD2
clone_size: NA
v_call: TRBV7-3
cdr3_nt: TGTGCCAGCAGCCCGCGGGGGGAAAGCTACGAGCAGTACTTC
cdr3_aa: CASSPRGESYEQYF